Listed here are 21 T cell receptor beta chains from one sample, sequenced in a study of cytomegalovirus exposure and HLA in healthy donors. Sequenced by immunoSEQ multiplex PCR; TCRdb stores in-frame clones only, minus some. This sample carries 60,000 to 90,000 clones, around four fifths of them seen once, and the ten largest clones take less than 3%. Sequences were obtained from PBMCs. These receptors were collected from a young man in good health and CMV-seronegative.

V and J are TRBV19 and TRBJ1-4; 7 positions match TRBD1. This CDR3 is 11 amino acids long. V was pared by 8 bases and J by 8 bases, with 2 bases of the junction left unmatched. Germline-derived CDR1 and CDR2 are LNHDA and SQIVND (reference sequence). CDR3 protein: CASRQGEKLFF. In DNA, the CDR3 is TGTGCCAGTCGACAGGGCGAAAAACTGTTTTTT.

The chain couples TRBV7-2 to TRBJ2-3; 7 nucleotides line up with TRBD2. V lost 7 bases, J lost 4 bases, and 5 bases stayed unmatched. The germline V gene encodes CDR1 SGHTA and CDR2 FQGNSA. This CDR3 comprises 13 residues. CDR3 sequence (DNA): TGTGCCAGCACAAGGCGGGAGTCAGATACGCAGTATTTT. As protein: CASTRRESDTQYF. The entire variable domain, with the rest obtained from reference TRBV7-2 and TRBJ2-3, is as follows: GAGVSQSPSNKVTEKGKDVELRCDPISGHTALYWYRQSLGQGLEFLIYFQGNSAPDKSGLPSDRFSAERTGGSVSTLTIQRTQQEDSAVYLCASTRRESDTQYFGPGTRLTVL.

The chain has TRBV19 and TRBJ2-6, with D possibly being TRBD2 (6 bases). The V gene's germline CDR1 is LNHDA and CDR2 SQIVND (reference sequence). The CDR3 has 15 residues. Between the trimmed V and J ends, which lost 9 bases and 14 bases, there was a span of 26 bases. The CDR3 DNA is TGTGCCAGGATCTACCGGGACTCAGCGTGTAATATCCTGACTTTC. It translates to CARIYRDSACNILTF.

The chain couples TRBV5-1 to TRBJ1-1; 8 nucleotides agree with TRBD1. Looked up from germline, CDR1 is SGHRS and CDR2 is YFSETQ. CDR3 length equals 15 residues. The V segment lost 3 bases and the J segment 2 bases; nucleotides outside the gene matches: 6. In DNA, the CDR3 is TGCGCCAGCAGCTACCAAGGACAGGGCAACACTGAAGCTTTCTTT. The encoded protein is CASSYQGQGNTEAFF. Complete variable domain (other parts from reference TRBV5-1 and TRBJ1-1): KAGVTQTPRYLIKTRGQQVTLSCSPISGHRSVSWYQQTPGQGLQFLFEYFSETQRNKGNFPGRFSGRQFSNSRSEMNVSTLELGDSALYLCASSYQGQGNTEAFFGQGTRLTVV.

J is TRBJ2-5 and V is TRBV7-9, with 7 bases fitting TRBD1. This CDR3 has 15 amino acids. The V and J ends lost 3 bases and 3 bases, in that order; junction bases with no gene match: 7. CDR1 SEHNR and CDR2 FQNEAQ come from the germline V gene (reference sequence). The CDR3 DNA reads as TGTGCCAGCAGCTTGTTTCCCACAGGGGAAGAGACCCAGTACTTC. As protein: CASSLFPTGEETQYF. The whole variable domain, remainder taken from reference TRBV7-9 and TRBJ2-5, is DTGVSQNPRHKITKRGQNVTFRCDPISEHNRLYWYRQTLGQGPEFLTYFQNEAQLEKSRLLSDRFSAERPKGSFSTLEIQRTEQGDSAMYLCASSLFPTGEETQYFGPGTRLLVL.

In its sample, this clone was seen once. V and J are TRBV5-1 and TRBJ2-2, with D perhaps matching TRBD1 (6 bases). This CDR3 region has 16 residues. Germline CDR1 is SGHRS and CDR2 is YFSETQ. Trimming took off 0 bases at V and 2 bases at J, with 11 bases between the two ends. CDR3 DNA: TGCGCCAGCAGCTTGGCTCCGGGACAAAACACCGGGGAGCTGTTTTTT. It encodes CASSLAPGQNTGELFF.

This clone was seen a handful of times. CDR3 sequence reads: CASSQFSEQYF. The CDR3 bases are TGCGCCAGCAGCCAATTTAGCGAGCAGTACTTC. J is TRBJ2-7 and V is TRBV4-1; D is uncertain. From germline, CDR1 is MGHRA and CDR2 YSYEKL. The germline V and J ends were trimmed by 2 bases and 6 bases, with 5 bases remaining between them. This CDR3 contains 11 residues.

The chain is built from TRBV19 and TRBJ1-2, with 9 bases identical to TRBD1. The CDR3 totals 14 residues. From germline, CDR1 is LNHDA and CDR2 SQIVND (reference sequence). With V trimmed by 5 bases and J by 5 bases, 6 bases remained unmatched. This CDR3 reads CASSVQGAGYGYTF. Here the CDR3 DNA reads TGTGCCAGTAGTGTACAGGGGGCCGGGTATGGCTACACCTTC.

V and J are TRBV5-1 and TRBJ2-1; the match to TRBD2 covers 12 bases. CDR3 size: 15 residues. Germline V CDR1 and CDR2: SGHRS, YFSETQ. With V trimmed by 4 bases and J by 8 bases, 7 bases remained unmatched. The CDR3 sequence is CASSQGTSGFYEQFF. The CDR3 bases are TGCGCCAGCAGCCAAGGGACTAGCGGGTTCTATGAGCAGTTCTTC.

The V call is TRBV4-3, the J call TRBJ1-1, with TRBD1 matching over 7 bases. CDR1 is LGHNA, CDR2 YSLEER, per germline. J lost 3 bases, V lost 0 bases, and 4 bases had no gene match. The CDR3 spans 15 residues. CDR3 sequence: CASSQEDRTYTEAFF. The CDR3 DNA sequence: TGCGCCAGCAGCCAAGAGGACAGGACGTACACTGAAGCTTTCTTT.

In this sample, this clone is medium-sized. The chain carries TRBV19 and TRBJ2-6, with D perhaps TRBD2 (5 bases). This CDR3 spans 15 amino acids. Germline V gene data show CDR1 as LNHDA and CDR2 as SQIVND (reference sequence). V lost 6 bases and J lost 0, with 9 bases in between. CDR3 coding DNA: TGTGCCAGTAGAGTTCGGGGCTCTGGGGCCAACGTCCTGACTTTC. This gives the protein CASRVRGSGANVLTF.

The CDR3 region is CASSLSGGPSNEQFF. The CDR3, as DNA: TGCGCCAGCAGCTTGTCGGGGGGCCCCAGCAATGAGCAGTTCTTC. This chain links TRBV5-1 with TRBJ2-1, with D perhaps TRBD2 (7 bases). This CDR3 spans 15 amino acids. The V and J ends lost 1 base and 6 bases respectively, with 14 bases between them. Looked up from germline, CDR1 is SGHRS and CDR2 is YFSETQ.

The rearrangement links TRBV5-1 to TRBJ2-2; TRBD2 is a possible D gene (5 bases). CDR1 is SGHRS, CDR2 YFSETQ, per germline. The CDR3 sequence is 15 residues long. V was pared by 0 bases and J by 1 base, with 7 bases between. The CDR3: CASSLDRGNTGELFF. In DNA, the CDR3 is TGCGCCAGCAGCTTGGATCGGGGGAACACCGGGGAGCTGTTTTTT.

The genes are TRBV7-9 and TRBJ2-1, with 9 nucleotides matching TRBD2. This CDR3 has 16 residues. Trimming at V came to 6 bases and at J to 4 bases, leaving 10 bases not matched to a gene. The germline V gene has CDR1 SEHNR and CDR2 FQNEAQ (reference sequence). The CDR3 DNA reads TGTGCCAGCAGTTCCTTGGCGGGAGGGTGGTACAATGAGCAGTTCTTC. It translates to CASSSLAGGWYNEQFF.

The chain joins TRBV5-6 to TRBJ2-7; TRBD1 agrees at 8 bases. The germline V gene encodes CDR1 SGHDT and CDR2 YYEEEE. After removal of 2 bases from V and 5 bases from J, the junction contained 9 bases not matched to a gene. The CDR3 sequence is 15 residues long. CDR3 nucleotide sequence: TGTGCCAGCAGCTTATCGACAGGGGCAAACCACGAGCAGTACTTC. It translates to CASSLSTGANHEQYF.

The chain employs TRBV10-2 and TRBJ2-7; D may be TRBD1 (6 bases). Between the trimmed V and J ends, which lost 10 bases and 10 bases, there was a span of 17 bases. Looked up from germline, CDR1 is WSHSY and CDR2 is SAAADI. There are 11 residues in the CDR3. The CDR3 sequence: CATNQQGRQYF. The CDR3 bases are TGCGCCACCAATCAACAGGGTAGACAGTACTTC.

V usage is TRBV30 and J usage is TRBJ2-7; 8 bases map to TRBD1. There are 13 residues in the CDR3. From germline, CDR1 is GTSNPN and CDR2 SVGIG (reference sequence). With 0 bases clipped from V and 6 bases from J, the junction kept 4 bases outside the gene matches. In DNA form, the CDR3 reads TGTGCCTGGAGTGTAGTAGGGACAGGCGAGCAGTACGTC. This translates into CAWSVVGTGEQYV.

The CDR3 loop is CAISDSRVQETQYF. The CDR3, as DNA: TGTGCCATCAGTGACTCCAGGGTCCAAGAGACCCAGTACTTC. The chain links TRBV10-3 to TRBJ2-5; D perhaps matches TRBD1 (5 bases). The V gene's germline CDR1 is ENHRY and CDR2 SYGVKD. V gave up 3 bases and J gave up 1 base, with 9 bases separating them. The CDR3 is 14 amino acids.

The rearrangement links TRBV6-5 to TRBJ2-7; 8 bases line up with TRBD1. Germline V gene lookup returns CDR1 MNHEY and CDR2 SVGAGI. CDR3 length equals 15 residues. With V trimmed by 0 bases and J by 4 bases, 5 bases remained unmatched. CDR3 region: CASSYSFRQGYEQYF. In nucleotides, the CDR3 is TGTGCCAGCAGTTACTCGTTCCGACAGGGGTACGAGCAGTACTTC.

The J gene is TRBJ1-5, the V gene TRBV7-9; 7 bases agree with TRBD1. In germline, CDR1 is SEHNR, CDR2 FQNEAQ (reference sequence). J was trimmed by 1 base and V by 1 base; bases with no gene match: 7. The CDR3 sequence is 17 residues long. CDR3 protein: CASSLGGLQGSNQPQHF. DNA for the CDR3: TGTGCCAGCAGCTTAGGGGGCTTACAGGGGAGCAATCAGCCCCAGCATTTT.

The chain employs TRBV19 and TRBJ2-4; 8 positions agree with TRBD1. The germline V gene encodes CDR1 LNHDA and CDR2 SQIVND (reference sequence). J lost 7 bases, V lost 3 bases, and 11 bases had no gene match. This CDR3 region has 16 residues. The DNA for the CDR3 is TGTGCCAGTAGTATCCCTTCCCGGGACAGGCGTAACATTCAGTACTTC. Encoded protein: CASSIPSRDRRNIQYF. The full variable domain, completed using reference TRBV19 and TRBJ2-4, is DGGITQSPKYLFRKEGQNVTLSCEQNLNHDAMYWYRQDPGQGLRLIYYSQIVNDFQKGDIAEGYSVSREKKESFPLTVTSAQKNPTAFYLCASSIPSRDRRNIQYFGAGTRLSVL.